Following are 21 T cell receptor beta chains from one sample sequenced in a study of control samples from healthy donors and cancer patients. The table came from immunoSEQ multiplex PCR; TCRdb's copy has only in-frame clones and leaves some out. Among 170,000 or so clones listed, around 90% were seen once. Sequenced input: blood. These receptors were collected from a woman between 50 and 59 years old in good health.

The gene calls are TRBV19 and TRBJ1-3; D is uncertain. V was cut by 1 base and J by 0 bases, with 7 bases left in between. Germline CDR1 and CDR2: LNHDA and SQIVND (reference sequence). CDR3 length: 15 residues. CDR3 amino acids: CASSIGSSSGNTIYF. DNA for the CDR3: TGTGCCAGTAGTATAGGGTCATCCTCTGGAAACACCATATATTTT.

This chain uses TRBV7-2 with TRBJ2-1; 7 bases line up with TRBD2. Trimming at V came to 3 bases and at J to 2 bases, leaving 4 bases not matched to a gene. This CDR3 has 15 residues. The germline gives CDR1 SGHTA, CDR2 FQGNSA. This chain's CDR3 is CASSFLGGAYNEQFF. The CDR3 DNA follows: TGTGCCAGCAGCTTCTTGGGGGGGGCCTACAATGAGCAGTTCTTC. The complete variable domain, with remaining parts taken from reference TRBV7-2 and TRBJ2-1, reads GAGVSQSPSNKVTEKGKDVELRCDPISGHTALYWYRQSLGQGLEFLIYFQGNSAPDKSGLPSDRFSAERTGGSVSTLTIQRTQQEDSAVYLCASSFLGGAYNEQFFGPGTRLTVL.

V is TRBV29-1 and J is TRBJ1-2; D is undetermined. Looked up from germline, CDR1 is SQVTM and CDR2 is ANQGSEA. V was clipped by 6 bases and J by 2 bases, with 13 bases between them. The CDR3 runs 13 residues. The CDR3 coding sequence is TGCAGCGTAGATATATTCGCGAACTATGGCTACACCTTC. Encoded protein: CSVDIFANYGYTF.

This chain uses TRBV6-5 with TRBJ1-2; D might be TRBD1 (5 bases). The CDR3 totals 13 residues. From germline, CDR1 is MNHEY and CDR2 SVGAGI. V lost 8 bases and J lost 8, with 18 bases in between. The CDR3 DNA sequence: TGTGCCAGCCGAACCGGGGCCCGGCGGGGCTACACCTTC. The encoded protein is CASRTGARRGYTF.

This chain uses TRBV27 with TRBJ1-3; D gene unclear. CDR1 is MNHEY, CDR2 SMNVEV, per germline (reference sequence). Trimming left V 6 bases short and J 0 bases short, with 12 bases between. The CDR3 contains 15 residues. The CDR3 sequence is CASRPGSNSGNTIYF. CDR3 in DNA: TGTGCCAGCAGACCAGGTTCAAACTCTGGAAACACCATATATTTT.

This clone was recorded once. The V gene is TRBV19, the J gene TRBJ1-5; TRBD1 matches at 10 bases. The ends lost 6 bases at V and 6 bases at J; junction bases unmatched: 5. The CDR3 is made up of 14 amino acids. The V gene's germline CDR1 is LNHDA and CDR2 SQIVND (reference sequence). DNA for the CDR3: TGTGCCAGTAGGGGGACAGGGGCATTTCAGCCCCAGCATTTT. Translated: CASRGTGAFQPQHF.

The rearrangement joins TRBV3-1 (or the pseudogene TRBV3-2) to TRBJ1-1; a weak D match, TRBD1 (6 bases). CDR1 is LGHDT and CDR2 is YNNKEL in the germline V gene (reference sequence). This CDR3 region has 17 residues. Trimming stripped 3 bases from V and 7 bases from J, with 24 bases between. CDR3 amino acids: CASSHSLRGRGGIEAFF. The CDR3 bases are TGTGCCAGCAGCCACTCCCTGCGAGGCAGGGGAGGAATTGAAGCTTTCTTT.

This clone appeared once. The chain uses TRBV15 and TRBJ2-3; D is perhaps TRBD2 (6 bases). The CDR3 runs to 16 residues. Trimming took 1 base from V and 1 from J, leaving 12 bases between them. Germline V gives CDR1 LNHNV, CDR2 YYDKDF (reference sequence). In DNA, the CDR3 is TGTGCCACCAGCAGAGGAAACGGCGGGGGCACAGATACGCAGTATTTT. It encodes CATSRGNGGGTDTQYF.

The rearrangement links TRBV27 to TRBJ1-1; D is unresolved. This CDR3 has 12 residues. Trimming removed 8 bases from V and 0 bases from J, with 7 bases in between. Germline loops: CDR1 MNHEY, CDR2 SMNVEV (reference sequence). In DNA, the CDR3 is TGTGCCAGCCGAGTAATGAACACTGAAGCTTTCTTT. Its protein product is CASRVMNTEAFF.

A few counts support this clone. The V call is TRBV7-8, the J call TRBJ1-5; 7 nucleotides agree with TRBD1. Germline CDR1 and CDR2: SGHVS and FQNEAQ. The CDR3 loop spans 14 amino acids. V lost 4 bases, J lost 3 bases, and 3 bases stayed unmatched. CDR3 DNA sequence: TGTGCCAGCAGCTCGACAGGGTACAATCAGCCCCAGCATTTT. This sequence encodes CASSSTGYNQPQHF.

This clone has a single count. The rearrangement links TRBV6-5 to TRBJ2-2, with D hard to call. V was cut by 4 bases and J by 6 bases, with 3 bases left in between. Germline CDR1 is MNHEY and CDR2 is SVGAGI. The CDR3 sequence is 11 residues long. The CDR3 reads CASSFAGELFF. CDR3 nucleotide sequence: TGTGCCAGCAGTTTTGCCGGGGAGCTGTTTTTT.

This chain connects TRBV27 to TRBJ2-7; D is perhaps TRBD1 (6 bases). CDR1 is MNHEY, CDR2 SMNVEV, per germline (reference sequence). CDR3 length: 13 amino acids. V lost 8 bases, J lost 3 bases, and 14 bases lay in between. CDR3 coding DNA: TGTGCCAGCCAGGGGTTTGGCTACTACGAGCAGTACTTC. As protein: CASQGFGYYEQYF.

V and J are TRBV5-5 and TRBJ2-5; tentatively, D is TRBD2 (6 bases). The CDR3 has 16 amino acids. Trimming removed 0 bases from V and 5 bases from J, with 17 bases in between. CDR1 and CDR2 from the germline V gene are SGHKS and YYEKEE (reference sequence). CDR3 sequence: CASSLAPASEIETQYF. CDR3 in DNA: TGTGCCAGCAGCTTGGCCCCGGCTAGCGAAATCGAGACCCAGTACTTC.

The CDR3 DNA sequence: TGTGCCAGCAGTGAAGCGCAGACCCTCAATCAGCCCCAGCATTTT. Its translation is CASSEAQTLNQPQHF. The rearrangement joins TRBV6-1 to TRBJ1-5, with D uncertain. V was pared by 0 bases and J by 3 bases, with 9 bases between. Germline-derived CDR1 and CDR2 are MNHNS and SASEGT. The CDR3 contains 15 residues.

The V and J genes are TRBV27 and TRBJ1-5, with 7 nucleotides matching TRBD1. This CDR3 has 14 residues. Trimming took 6 bases from V and 6 from J; bases not matched to a gene: 8. Germline V gives CDR1 MNHEY, CDR2 SMNVEV (reference sequence). CDR3 residues: CASRTRQGSQPQHF. The CDR3 nucleotides are TGTGCCAGCAGAACTCGACAGGGAAGTCAGCCCCAGCATTTT.

In its sample, this clone was seen a few times. The rearrangement links TRBV5-1 to TRBJ2-1, with D unresolved. This CDR3 contains 11 residues. CDR1 is SGHRS, CDR2 YFSETQ, per germline. V was trimmed by 5 bases and J by 5 bases, leaving 5 bases between them. The DNA of the CDR3 is TGCGCCAGCAGGACCAACAATGAGCAGTTCTTC. Translation: CASRTNNEQFF.

The chain is built from TRBV3-1 (or the pseudogene TRBV3-2) and TRBJ2-5, with 8 bases that match TRBD2. The germline V gene has CDR1 LGHDT and CDR2 YNNKEL (reference sequence). With V trimmed by 0 bases and J by 14 bases, 5 bases remained unmatched. The CDR3 totals 12 residues. CDR3 nucleotide sequence: TGTGCCAGCAGCCAAGACGGGGGGGCCGGATACTTC. This translates into CASSQDGGAGYF.

The chain is built from TRBV6-2 or TRBV6-3 and TRBJ1-3, with D perhaps TRBD1 (5 bases). Germline V gene lookup returns CDR1 MNHEY and CDR2 SVGEGT. This CDR3 comprises 11 residues. With 6 bases removed from V and 7 bases from J, the gap between germline ends came to 7 bases. The CDR3 sequence is CASSEGNTIYF. As DNA, the CDR3 is TGTGCCAGCAGCGAGGGGAACACCATATATTTT.

The chain carries TRBV30 and TRBJ1-5; 9 bases line up with TRBD1. The germline gives CDR1 GTSNPN, CDR2 SVGIG (reference sequence). The V gene end was trimmed by 3 bases and the J gene end by 3 bases; junction bases not matched to a gene: 9. The CDR3 runs 16 residues. For the CDR3, the DNA is TGTGCCTGGAGGGGCCGGGACAGGGAATACAATCAGCCCCAGCATTTT. Translated, it gives CAWRGRDREYNQPQHF. The variable domain in full, with the rest retrieved from reference TRBV30 and TRBJ1-5, is SQTIHQWPATLVQPVGSPLSLECTVEGTSNPNLYWYRQAAGRGLQLLFYSVGIGQISSEVPQNLSASRPQDRQFILSSKKLLLSDSGFYLCAWRGRDREYNQPQHFGDGTRLSIL.

The CDR3 bases are TGTGCCACCAATCGGGGTCCCGGGGAGCTGTTTTTT. Translated, it gives CATNRGPGELFF. This chain uses TRBV5-6 with TRBJ2-2; TRBD2 might be the D (5 bases). V shed 9 bases and J shed 6 bases, with 12 bases lying between them. The V gene's germline CDR1 is SGHDT and CDR2 YYEEEE. The CDR3 loop spans 12 amino acids.

This rearrangement joins TRBV28 to TRBJ1-3, with D uncertain. The CDR3 covers 15 residues. The V and J ends lost 10 bases and 0 bases respectively, with 16 bases between them. Germline V lookup: CDR1 MDHEN, CDR2 SYDVKM. The CDR3 sequence is CATLKPWASGNTIYF. CDR3 coding DNA: TGTGCCACCCTAAAACCTTGGGCCTCTGGAAACACCATATATTTT.